These 20 T cell receptor beta chains came from one sample sequenced in a study of T cells after yellow fever vaccination. TCRdb reprocessed the 5' RACE reads via MiXCR and lists one record per CDR3 protein. The top ten clones hold 20% to 25% of a sample with some 350,000 distinct CDR3 sequences, approximately 4% of them seen once. The sequencing here drew on PBMCs, taken 5 days after the yellow fever booster vaccination. The source is a young man who received the YFV17D yellow fever vaccine.

This clonotype was picked up many times. This chain connects TRBV4-3 to TRBJ2-1; weak D call: TRBD2 (6 bases). V lost 0 bases and J lost 7, with 22 bases in between. This CDR3 spans 18 amino acids. Germline V gene sequence: CDR1 LGHNA, CDR2 YSLEER. In DNA, the CDR3 is TGCGCCAGCAGCCAAGAACATTCCGGGGGAGCCCTTTGGAATGAGCAGTTCTTC. Amino acids: CASSQEHSGGALWNEQFF.

This clonotype was seen only a few times. The chain's CDR3 is CASSPSGGQNFQPQHF. The CDR3 bases are TGTGCCAGCAGCCCCTCCGGGGGACAGAATTTTCAGCCCCAGCATTTT. The chain links TRBV27 to TRBJ1-5; 7 bases line up with TRBD1. CDR3 length: 16 residues. J lost 6 bases, V lost 6 bases, and 14 bases had no gene match. Germline lookup yields CDR1 MNHEY and CDR2 SMNVEV (reference sequence).

The chain employs TRBV18 and TRBJ2-5; D is undetermined. Germline CDR1 is KGHSH and CDR2 is LQKENI. Between the trimmed V and J ends, which lost 3 bases and 5 bases, there was a span of 10 bases. This CDR3 region has 13 residues. CDR3 region: CASSPTNGETQYF. The CDR3 coding sequence is TGTGCCAGCTCACCTACGAATGGGGAGACCCAGTACTTC.

The V gene is TRBV9, the J gene TRBJ2-3, with D perhaps TRBD1 or TRBD2 (5 bases each). The CDR3 length is 17 residues. Germline V CDR1 and CDR2: SGDLS, YYNGEE. Deletions cut 5 bases from V and 0 bases from J, with 19 bases between. CDR3 bases: TGTGCCAGCAGTGGGGGTCCCCGGTCGGATAGCACAGATACGCAGTATTTT. Protein sequence: CASSGGPRSDSTDTQYF.

In this sample, this clonotype turned up a few times. V usage is TRBV5-1 and J usage is TRBJ2-2, with a possible D match to TRBD1 (6 bases). The CDR3 spans 16 residues. The V gene lost 1 base and the J gene lost 4 bases, with 14 bases spanning the gap. Germline values: CDR1 SGHRS, CDR2 YFSETQ. CDR3 sequence (DNA): TGCGCCAGCAGCTTGTGGGGTCAGGGGATCACCGGGGAGCTGTTTTTT. It translates to CASSLWGQGITGELFF.

The V and J genes are TRBV7-2 and TRBJ1-1; weak D call: TRBD1 (6 bases). Germline V CDR1 and CDR2: SGHTA, FQGNSA. V dropped 8 bases and J dropped 1 base, with 14 bases sitting between them. This CDR3 contains 14 residues. The CDR3 nucleotides are TGTGCCAGCGGATACAGGGCGGAGAACACTGAAGCTTTCTTT. Its protein product is CASGYRAENTEAFF.

This clonotype was seen ten or more times. The chain employs TRBV20-1 and TRBJ2-7, with 9 bases identical to TRBD1. J lost 4 bases, V lost 2 bases, and 6 bases had no gene match. The V gene's germline CDR1 is DFQATT and CDR2 SNEGSKA (reference sequence). This CDR3 has 14 amino acids. CDR3 sequence reads: CSARPGQGTYEQYF. DNA of the CDR3: TGCAGTGCTAGACCCGGACAGGGGACTTACGAGCAGTACTTC.

This clonotype was picked up a small number of times. This chain connects TRBV20-1 to TRBJ2-7, with TRBD1 identical over 9 bases. This CDR3 region has 14 residues. The V and J ends lost 1 base and 5 bases, in that order; junction bases with no gene match: 6. CDR1 is DFQATT and CDR2 is SNEGSKA in the germline V gene (reference sequence). The CDR3 protein is CSARVGDRANEQYF. The CDR3 nucleotides read TGCAGTGCTAGAGTGGGGGACAGGGCCAACGAGCAGTACTTC.

This clonotype was counted between two and nine times. This chain links TRBV18 with TRBJ2-4, with D tentatively TRBD2 (5 bases). The CDR3 is made up of 16 amino acids. Germline CDR1 KGHSH, CDR2 LQKENI. The V and J ends lost 3 bases and 3 bases respectively, with 15 bases between them. This CDR3 is CASSPTRTVGKNIQYF. CDR3 sequence (DNA): TGTGCCAGCTCACCCACTAGGACGGTGGGCAAAAACATTCAGTACTTC.

The chain couples TRBV5-1 to TRBJ2-3, with D perhaps given as TRBD1 or TRBD2 (6 bases each). The CDR3 totals 14 residues. The germline V gene has CDR1 SGHRS and CDR2 YFSETQ. The germline V and J ends were trimmed by 5 bases and 3 bases, with 13 bases remaining between them. The CDR3 loop reads CASSSRRGTDTQYF. CDR3 bases: TGCGCCAGCAGTTCTCGGAGGGGGACAGATACGCAGTATTTT.

A few counts support this clonotype. The V gene is TRBV5-5, the J gene TRBJ2-3; no clear D. V dropped 3 bases and J dropped 5 bases, with 7 bases sitting between them. The CDR3 sequence is 12 residues long. Germline loops: CDR1 SGHKS, CDR2 YYEKEE (reference sequence). The chain's CDR3 is CASSSIGDTQYF. The DNA for the CDR3 is TGTGCCAGCAGCTCAATAGGAGATACGCAGTATTTT.

This clonotype was recorded at least ten times. The chain combines TRBV19 with TRBJ2-7; D is perhaps TRBD1 (6 bases). The CDR3 length is 15 residues. V was pared by 8 bases and J by 1 base, with 18 bases between. The germline V gene has CDR1 LNHDA and CDR2 SQIVND (reference sequence). The CDR3 bases are TGTGCCAGTGCTCTCTCCGTGGGACAATCCTACGAGCAGTACGTC. Its translation is CASALSVGQSYEQYV.

This clonotype showed up just a few times. The genes are TRBV7-3 and TRBJ2-5; 8 bases are shared with TRBD2. This CDR3 is 16 amino acids long. V lost 1 base to trimming and J lost 2 bases; unmatched junction nucleotides: 6. From germline, CDR1 is SGHTA and CDR2 FQGTGA. The DNA of the CDR3 is TGTGCCAGCAGCTTAAACCCGGGGGGGGCACAAGAGACCCAGTACTTC. Its protein product is CASSLNPGGAQETQYF. The full variable domain, with the rest looked up from reference TRBV7-3 and TRBJ2-5, is GAGVSQTPSNKVTEKGKYVELRCDPISGHTALYWYRQSLGQGPEFLIYFQGTGAADDSGLPNDRFFAVRPEGSVSTLKIQRTERGDSAVYLCASSLNPGGAQETQYFGPGTRLLVL.

V is TRBV10-3 and J is TRBJ2-7; possibly TRBD1 for D (6 bases). Trimming removed 0 bases at V and 4 bases at J, with 13 bases between. Looked up from germline, CDR1 is ENHRY and CDR2 is SYGVKD. The CDR3 spans 15 residues. This CDR3 reads CAISESAGVWYEQYF. CDR3 in DNA: TGTGCCATCAGTGAGTCGGCAGGGGTTTGGTACGAGCAGTACTTC.

The chain employs TRBV5-1 and TRBJ2-3; D uncertain. Trimming removed 4 bases from V and 6 bases from J, with 6 bases in between. Per germline, CDR1 SGHRS and CDR2 YFSETQ. The CDR3 is made up of 11 amino acids. CDR3 sequence reads: CASSTEDTQYF. The CDR3 DNA follows: TGCGCCAGCAGCACGGAGGATACGCAGTATTTT.

This clonotype was counted many times. This rearrangement joins TRBV7-2 to TRBJ2-3; TRBD2 matches 10 bases. With V trimmed by 8 bases and J by 0 bases, 20 bases remained unmatched. CDR1 and CDR2 from the germline V gene are SGHTA and FQGNSA. The CDR3 extends over 20 amino acids. CDR3 DNA: TGTGCCAGCGGAAACATAGCGGGGGGATTTACAAGGGCTAGCACAGATACGCAGTATTTT. The encoded protein is CASGNIAGGFTRASTDTQYF.

Ten or more counts support this clonotype. The chain has TRBV5-1 and TRBJ2-7, with 7 positions matching TRBD1. The germline gives CDR1 SGHRS, CDR2 YFSETQ. Losses at the gene ends were 5 bases for V and 3 bases for J; bases not matched to a gene: 8. CDR3 length: 14 residues. The CDR3 bases are TGCGCCAGCAGACAACAGGGGACCCTCTACGAGCAGTACTTC. Its protein is CASRQQGTLYEQYF.

The sample holds many counts of this clonotype. The chain is built from TRBV7-2 and TRBJ1-4; D is ambiguous. V was trimmed by 2 bases and J by 8 bases, leaving 15 bases between them. The germline V gene has CDR1 SGHTA and CDR2 FQGNSA. CDR3 length: 15 residues. As DNA, the CDR3 is TGTGCCAGCAGCTTAAGCGTCCAGAATCGGGAAAAACTGTTTTTT. Amino acids: CASSLSVQNREKLFF.

The V call is TRBV28, the J call TRBJ2-3; D ambiguous. Trimming took off 1 base at V and 6 bases at J, with 17 bases between the two ends. Germline loops: CDR1 MDHEN, CDR2 SYDVKM. This CDR3 comprises 16 residues. The CDR3 nucleotides are TGTGCCAGCAGTTTATCGACAACGAGACCTTTCGATACGCAGTATTTT. Its translation: CASSLSTTRPFDTQYF.

This clonotype was counted many times. The rearrangement joins TRBV11-2 to TRBJ2-3; maybe TRBD1 (5 bases). Trimming took 0 bases from V and 0 from J, leaving 7 bases between them. Germline CDR1 is SGHAT and CDR2 is FQNNGV. The CDR3 spans 15 residues. CDR3 in DNA: TGTGCCAGCAGCTTAGACAGGGAAAGCACAGATACGCAGTATTTT. Translated, it gives CASSLDRESTDTQYF.